This passage covers 31 T cell receptor beta chains from one sample sequenced in a study of blood T cell repertoires in COVID-19. Assay used: immunoSEQ multiplex PCR; TCRdb lists only in-frame clones, some missing. The repertoire has approximately 380,000 clones, roughly nine tenths of them found once; the top ten carry over 0.7%. Source material: PBMCs or T cells enriched from blood (not recorded which). These receptors came from a woman between 40 and 55 years old who had been exposed to COVID-19.

This CDR3 is CASSLYMNTIYF. The CDR3 DNA is TGTGCCAGCTCACTTTACATGAACACCATATATTTT. The chain recombines TRBV18 with TRBJ1-3, with D hard to call. Trimming took 4 bases from V and 7 from J, leaving 8 bases between them. The V gene's germline CDR1 is KGHSH and CDR2 LQKENI. This CDR3 has 12 residues. Full variable domain (remainder filled in from reference TRBV18 and TRBJ1-3): NAGVMQNPRHLVRRRGQEARLRCSPMKGHSHVYWYRQLPEEGLKFMVYLQKENIIDESGMPKERFSAEFPKEGPSILRIQQVVRGDSAAYFCASSLYMNTIYFGEGSWLTVV.

The chain combines TRBV25-1 with TRBJ1-4; TRBD1 agrees at 7 bases. The ends lost 6 bases at V and 2 bases at J; junction bases unmatched: 3. The CDR3 is 14 amino acids. Per germline, CDR1 MGHDK and CDR2 SYGVNS. CDR3 bases: TGTGCCAGCAGGACAGGGTTCACTAATGAAAAACTGTTTTTT. It specifies CASRTGFTNEKLFF.

J is TRBJ2-3 and V is TRBV13; 9 nucleotides agree with TRBD1. The CDR3 runs to 16 residues. Germline V CDR1 and CDR2: PRHDT, FYEKMQ (reference sequence). The junction had 11 bases not matched to a gene; V was cut back by 4 bases and J by 6 bases. In DNA form, the CDR3 reads TGTGCCAGCAGCTCTAACTCGGACAGGGGTCTTGATACGCAGTATTTT. Amino acid sequence: CASSSNSDRGLDTQYF. Full variable domain (outside the CDR3, taken from reference TRBV13 and TRBJ2-3): AAGVIQSPRHLIKEKRETATLKCYPIPRHDTVYWYQQGPGQDPQFLISFYEKMQSDKGSIPDRFSAQQFSDYHSELNMSSLELGDSALYFCASSSNSDRGLDTQYFGPGTRLTVL.

This chain uses TRBV7-8 with TRBJ1-2; D gene ambiguous. V gave up 0 bases and J gave up 6 bases, with 14 bases separating them. Germline lookup yields CDR1 SGHVS and CDR2 FQNEAQ. The CDR3 is 15 amino acids. The CDR3 here is CASSLALGGYDGYTF. The CDR3 coding sequence is TGTGCCAGCAGCTTAGCGTTGGGCGGGTATGATGGCTACACCTTC.

The chain couples TRBV7-9 to TRBJ2-3; D is ambiguous. Per the germline V gene, CDR1 is SEHNR and CDR2 is FQNEAQ (reference sequence). This CDR3 spans 14 amino acids. V was pared by 1 base and J by 0 bases, with 5 bases between. In DNA form, the CDR3 reads TGTGCCAGCAGCTTAGTTAGCAGCACAGATACGCAGTATTTT. Protein: CASSLVSSTDTQYF.

This clone was seen a few times. This CDR3 is CASSLFPGTGGTDTQYF. The CDR3 DNA reads TGCGCCAGCAGTCTATTCCCCGGGACAGGGGGCACAGATACGCAGTATTTT. V gene TRBV23-1 combines with J gene TRBJ2-3, with 10 bases that match TRBD1. TRBV23-1 is an ORF; its function is uncertain. CDR3 length: 17 residues. With 4 bases clipped from V and 1 base from J, the junction kept 8 bases outside the gene matches.

The V and J genes are TRBV12-3 or TRBV12-4 and TRBJ1-2; maybe TRBD1 (5 bases). V was pared by 3 bases and J by 5 bases, with 10 bases between. This CDR3 has 13 residues. DNA for the CDR3: TGTGCCAGCAGTTTGTCAGGGAATTATGGCTACACCTTC. It encodes CASSLSGNYGYTF.

This clone was counted once. The genes are TRBV21-1 and TRBJ1-5; the table's D call, TRBD1, was not checked against the DNA. TRBV21-1 is a pseudogene segment. The CDR3 sequence is 14 residues long. CDR3 in amino acids: CASPGQEVIQPQHF. CDR3 nucleotide sequence: TGTGCCAGCCCGGGACAGGAAGTCATTCAGCCCCAGCATTTT.

Note on this clone: Other DNA sequences in the same sample also yield this CDR3. The chain couples TRBV24-1 to TRBJ1-5; D is uncertain. Germline CDR1 KGHDR, CDR2 SFDVKD. Trimming removed 2 bases at V and 6 bases at J, with 4 bases between. The CDR3 runs 12 residues. The CDR3 nucleotides are TGTGCCACCAGTGATTCCGGTCAGCCCCAGCATTTT. Translated: CATSDSGQPQHF.

V gene TRBV27 combines with J gene TRBJ2-1; possible D gene TRBD2, 6 bases. Germline V gives CDR1 MNHEY, CDR2 SMNVEV (reference sequence). This CDR3 spans 14 amino acids. Trimming pared 6 bases from V and 4 bases from J, leaving 13 bases between. CDR3 nucleotide sequence: TGTGCCAGCAGAGTCGGCGGGATTTACAATGAGCAGTTCTTC. This sequence encodes CASRVGGIYNEQFF.

CDR3 amino acids: CASSYHWGLAGRAGELFF. Here the CDR3 DNA reads TGTGCCAGCAGTTACCACTGGGGACTAGCGGGTCGGGCCGGGGAGCTGTTTTTT. V usage is TRBV6-2 or TRBV6-3 and J usage is TRBJ2-2; TRBD2 agrees at 12 bases. Trimming removed 2 bases from V and 6 bases from J; junction bases left unmatched: 10. In germline, CDR1 is MNHEY, CDR2 SVGEGT. The CDR3 length is 18 residues.

The chain is built from TRBV4-3 and TRBJ2-1, with D perhaps TRBD2 (5 bases). The germline CDR1 and CDR2 sequences are LGHNA and YSLEER. The CDR3 consists of 14 residues. V lost 1 base and J 5 bases, leaving 9 bases between the germline ends. In DNA, the CDR3 is TGCGCCAGCAGCCAAGGGAGGACGAACAATGAGCAGTTCTTC. Its translation is CASSQGRTNNEQFF.

This clone appeared a single time. The rearrangement uses TRBV5-4 and TRBJ1-1; D is perhaps TRBD1 (5 bases). Trimming removed 4 bases from V and 1 base from J, with 14 bases in between. The length of the CDR3 is 15 residues. Germline V gives CDR1 SGHNT, CDR2 YYREEE (reference sequence). CDR3 bases: TGTGCCAGCAGCCCGCCATTGGGGCAGAACACTGAAGCTTTCTTT. It translates to CASSPPLGQNTEAFF. Using reference TRBV5-4 and TRBJ1-1 for the parts outside the CDR3, the full variable domain is ETGVTQSPTHLIKTRGQQVTLRCSSQSGHNTVSWYQQALGQGPQFIFQYYREEENGRGNFPPRFSGLQFPNYSSELNVNALELDDSALYLCASSPPLGQNTEAFFGQGTRLTVV.

The chain couples TRBV15 to TRBJ2-2; the match to TRBD1 covers 12 bases. V lost 0 bases, J lost 6 bases, and 17 bases stayed unmatched. CDR1 and CDR2 from the germline V gene are LNHNV and YYDKDF (reference sequence). The CDR3 sequence is 21 residues long. CDR3 in DNA: TGTGCCACCAGCAGAGAAGGGGACAGGGGGCCAAAGAAATCGGTTGCCGGGGAGCTGTTTTTT. Encoded protein: CATSREGDRGPKKSVAGELFF.

With respect to this clone: Distinct nucleotide sequences in the sample also encode this CDR3. The V gene is TRBV5-4, the J gene TRBJ2-3; possibly TRBD2 for D (6 bases). CDR1 and CDR2 from the germline V gene are SGHNT and YYREEE (reference sequence). This CDR3 region has 15 residues. V shed 0 bases and J shed 0 bases, with 8 bases lying between them. In DNA, the CDR3 is TGTGCCAGCAGCTTGGGGGGGACTAGCACAGATACGCAGTATTTT. This translates into CASSLGGTSTDTQYF.

V is TRBV6-5 and J is TRBJ2-7; the D gene is possibly TRBD2 (7 bases). The germline gives CDR1 MNHEY, CDR2 SVGAGI. Trimming removed 7 bases at V and 6 bases at J, with 10 bases between. CDR3 length equals 11 residues. The DNA of the CDR3 is TGTGCCAGCACGGGGGGCGCCGAGCAGTACTTC. Encoded protein: CASTGGAEQYF.

DNA for the CDR3: TGTGCCAGCAGTTTGACTCCCGTTGGAAAACTGTTTTTT. Translating gives CASSLTPVGKLFF. V is TRBV12-3 or TRBV12-4 and J is TRBJ1-4, with D unclear. The V end was cut by 3 bases, the J end by 10 bases, with 12 bases between. The CDR3 contains 13 residues.

The chain links TRBV10-3 to TRBJ1-5, with TRBD1 matching over 7 bases. Germline CDR1 is ENHRY and CDR2 is SYGVKD. V dropped 6 bases and J dropped 1; count of bases not matched to a gene: 6. The CDR3 is made up of 15 amino acids. The CDR3 DNA follows: TGTGCCATCAGCGCGGGACAGCGAAGCAATCAGCCCCAGCATTTT. Amino acid sequence: CAISAGQRSNQPQHF.

V gene TRBV2 combines with J gene TRBJ1-4, with D unresolved. The V gene lost 7 bases and the J gene lost 4 bases, with 10 bases spanning the gap. The length of the CDR3 is 13 residues. Per the germline V gene, CDR1 is SNHLY and CDR2 is FYNNEI. CDR3 DNA: TGTGCCAGCAACAACGGAGGTAATGAAAAACTGTTTTTT. The encoded protein is CASNNGGNEKLFF.

The rearrangement links TRBV5-1 to TRBJ1-2; D is possibly TRBD1 (6 bases). V shed 4 bases and J shed 3 bases, with 16 bases lying between them. CDR1 SGHRS and CDR2 YFSETQ come from the germline V gene. This CDR3 is 15 amino acids long. The CDR3 nucleotides are TGCGCCAGCAGCCGTACGGGGGGCGCGGACTATGGCTACACCTTC. Translating it yields CASSRTGGADYGYTF.

This chain connects TRBV7-9 to TRBJ1-1, with 8 positions matching TRBD1. The CDR3 has 18 residues. Losses at the gene ends were 4 bases for V and 0 bases for J; bases not matched to a gene: 13. Germline assignment: CDR1 SEHNR and CDR2 FQNEAQ (reference sequence). The CDR3 DNA sequence: TGTGCCAGCAGCTCCAGTCAAGACAGGGGAATCATGAACACTGAAGCTTTCTTT. Translated: CASSSSQDRGIMNTEAFF. The variable domain in full, completed from reference TRBV7-9 and TRBJ1-1, reads DTGVSQNPRHKITKRGQNVTFRCDPISEHNRLYWYRQTLGQGPEFLTYFQNEAQLEKSRLLSDRFSAERPKGSFSTLEIQRTEQGDSAMYLCASSSSQDRGIMNTEAFFGQGTRLTVV.

The J gene is TRBJ1-1, the V gene TRBV2; D call uncertain. V was clipped by 7 bases and J by 1 base, with 10 bases between them. The CDR3 runs 13 residues. In germline, CDR1 is SNHLY, CDR2 FYNNEI. DNA of the CDR3: TGTGCCAGCACTCGGCGGTCGAACACTGAAGCTTTCTTT. Translating it yields CASTRRSNTEAFF. Drawing the rest from reference TRBV2 and TRBJ1-1, the complete variable domain is EPEVTQTPSHQVTQMGQEVILRCVPISNHLYFYWYRQILGQKVEFLVSFYNNEISEKSEIFDDQFSVERPDGSNFTLKIRSTKLEDSAMYFCASTRRSNTEAFFGQGTRLTVV.

The chain carries TRBV11-2 and TRBJ2-5; no clear D. V lost 5 bases and J lost 1, with 17 bases in between. Looked up from germline, CDR1 is SGHAT and CDR2 is FQNNGV. The CDR3 is made up of 16 amino acids. CDR3 amino acids: CASSPGVANLQETQYF. The CDR3 DNA reads as TGTGCCAGCAGCCCCGGAGTCGCGAATCTCCAAGAGACCCAGTACTTC.

The rearrangement joins TRBV6-5 to TRBJ2-1; 7 positions match TRBD1. V was pared by 5 bases and J by 5 bases, with 6 bases of the junction left unmatched. The CDR3 is 14 amino acids. Germline CDR1 and CDR2: MNHEY and SVGAGI. The CDR3 region is CASSLRDRDNEQFF. The CDR3 DNA is TGTGCCAGCAGTCTCCGCGACAGGGACAATGAGCAGTTCTTC.

The chain is built from TRBV4-3 and TRBJ2-3; D gene ambiguous. V lost 0 bases, J lost 1 base, and 20 bases lay in between. This CDR3 is built from 19 residues. Germline V gene lookup returns CDR1 LGHNA and CDR2 YSLEER. CDR3 residues: CASSQEIIRSLSGTDTQYF. The DNA for the CDR3 is TGCGCCAGCAGCCAAGAGATTATCCGGAGCCTGTCAGGCACAGATACGCAGTATTTT.

The chain is built from TRBV11-2 and TRBJ2-6; D is possibly TRBD2 (7 bases). The CDR3 contains 17 residues. Germline V gene lookup returns CDR1 SGHAT and CDR2 FQNNGV. V was shortened by 8 bases and J by 0 bases, with 17 bases between the two germline ends. CDR3 amino acids: CASHPRGGTSGANVLTF. The CDR3 DNA follows: TGTGCCAGCCATCCTAGGGGGGGGACCTCTGGGGCCAACGTCCTGACTTTC.

This chain's CDR3 is CASSLWPGGMAGELFF. The DNA for the CDR3 is TGTGCCAGCAGCTTGTGGCCAGGGGGAATGGCCGGGGAGCTGTTTTTT. The chain joins TRBV5-4 to TRBJ2-2; 7 bases agree with TRBD1. Germline V gives CDR1 SGHNT, CDR2 YYREEE (reference sequence). This CDR3 has 16 amino acids. With 1 base clipped from V and 6 bases from J, the junction kept 9 bases outside the gene matches.

This clone was recorded once. This chain links TRBV9 with TRBJ1-4; 9 nucleotides agree with TRBD1. The CDR3 runs 14 residues. Germline V lookup: CDR1 SGDLS, CDR2 YYNGEE. V shed 3 bases, J shed 4 bases, and the junction held 1 base outside the gene matches. CDR3 in amino acids: CASSGGQGNEKLFF. Written as DNA, the CDR3 is TGTGCCAGCAGCGGGGGACAGGGTAATGAAAAACTGTTTTTT.

The chain employs TRBV29-1 and TRBJ1-3; 7 bases map to TRBD1. Germline V lookup: CDR1 SQVTM, CDR2 ANQGSEA. This CDR3 is 15 amino acids long. With V trimmed by 2 bases and J by 2 bases, 6 bases remained unmatched. CDR3 bases: TGCAGCGTTGAAAATCAGGGGGAGACTGGAAACACCATATATTTT. It translates to CSVENQGETGNTIYF. Using reference TRBV29-1 and TRBJ1-3 for the parts outside the CDR3, the full variable domain is SAVISQKPSRDICQRGTSLTIQCQVDSQVTMMFWYRQQPGQSLTLIATANQGSEATYESGFVIDKFPISRPNLTFSTLTVSNMSPEDSSIYLCSVENQGETGNTIYFGEGSWLTVV.

The rearrangement uses TRBV5-6 and TRBJ1-2, with D possibly being TRBD1 (5 bases). The length of the CDR3 is 16 residues. Germline V gene lookup returns CDR1 SGHDT and CDR2 YYEEEE. V was shortened by 4 bases and J by 1 base, with 17 bases between the two germline ends. CDR3 DNA: TGTGCCAGCAGCCTCTCCCCTTCGGGGGTTAACTATGGCTACACCTTC. Protein: CASSLSPSGVNYGYTF. The full variable domain, its missing parts supplied by reference TRBV5-6 and TRBJ1-2, is DAGVTQSPTHLIKTRGQQVTLRCSPKSGHDTVSWYQQALGQGPQFIFQYYEEEERQRGNFPDRFSGHQFPNYSSELNVNALLLGDSALYLCASSLSPSGVNYGYTFGSGTRLTVV.

A remark on this clone: Distinct nucleotide sequences in the sample also encode this CDR3. The rearrangement uses TRBV2 and TRBJ1-2, with TRBD1 matching over 10 bases. Germline-derived CDR1 and CDR2 are SNHLY and FYNNEI. The ends lost 8 bases at V and 6 bases at J; junction bases unmatched: 3. This CDR3 comprises 12 residues. The CDR3 sequence is CASSGTGDGYTF. CDR3 bases: TGTGCCAGCTCCGGGACAGGGGATGGCTACACCTTC.